These 28 T cell receptor beta chains originate from one sample sequenced in a study of blood T cells in healthy people across ages. Alongside a J-beta primer mix, a sample-barcoded 5' primer served in a second PCR lasting about 6 to 12 cycles. TCRdb re-derived calls from the 5' RACE reads in MiXCR, one entry per CDR3 protein. The sample has roughly 900,000 distinct CDR3 sequences, approximately 49% seen once. The sample consisted of blood. The receptor source for this set is a man aged 25 to 40 in good health.

This clonotype has only a few counts. The rearrangement joins TRBV13 to TRBJ1-1; a weak D match, TRBD1 (6 bases). The V gene's germline CDR1 is PRHDT and CDR2 FYEKMQ (reference sequence). With 1 base removed from V and 8 bases from J, the gap between germline ends came to 11 bases. This CDR3 region has 13 residues. The CDR3 sequence is CASSLVQGSEAFF. In nucleotides, the CDR3 is TGTGCCAGCAGCTTAGTACAGGGTTCCGAAGCTTTCTTT.

The chain uses TRBV24-1 and TRBJ1-6, with 8 nucleotides matching TRBD1. Trimming removed 9 bases from V and 8 bases from J; junction bases left unmatched: 5. The CDR3 length is 13 residues. Germline CDR1 reads KGHDR; CDR2 reads SFDVKD. Here the CDR3 reads CATQTGEYSPLHF. CDR3 coding DNA: TGTGCCACCCAGACAGGGGAGTATTCACCCCTCCACTTT.

The gene calls are TRBV9 and TRBJ2-5, with no clear D. TRBJ2-7 matches the DNA end more closely, so the J call is doubtful. Germline-derived CDR1 and CDR2 are SGDLS and YYNGEE. The CDR3 consists of 14 residues. The CDR3 sequence: CASSPRTDTSEQYF. CDR3 nucleotides: TGTGCCAGCAGCCCTCGGACGGATACTTCCGAGCAGTACTTC.

This clonotype was counted once. This chain uses TRBV10-2 with TRBJ2-3, with TRBD2 identical over 10 bases. Germline V gene lookup returns CDR1 WSHSY and CDR2 SAAADI. Germline trimming cut 7 bases from V and 4 bases from J; bases unmatched to any gene: 2. The CDR3 has 13 residues. CDR3 residues: CASISGGADTQYF. The CDR3 DNA is TGCGCCAGCATAAGCGGGGGGGCAGATACGCAGTATTTT.

This chain uses TRBV20-1 with TRBJ1-1; D call uncertain. The CDR3 spans 13 residues. The V and J ends lost 0 bases and 0 bases respectively, with 5 bases between them. Germline loops: CDR1 DFQATT, CDR2 SNEGSKA (reference sequence). The CDR3 sequence is CSARDPMNTEAFF. In nucleotides, the CDR3 is TGCAGTGCTAGAGATCCCATGAACACTGAAGCTTTCTTT.

V and J are TRBV20-1 and TRBJ2-2, with 7 positions matching TRBD1. V lost 6 bases, J lost 2 bases, and 9 bases stayed unmatched. CDR1 and CDR2 from the germline V gene are DFQATT and SNEGSKA (reference sequence). The CDR3 covers 15 residues. The DNA of the CDR3 is TGCAGTGCGCTCTCGACAGGGTTAAACACCGGGGAGCTGTTTTTT. It is translated as CSALSTGLNTGELFF.

V is TRBV7-9 and J is TRBJ2-4; 9 bases map to TRBD2. The closer fit of TRBJ2-7 to the DNA end suggests the J call may be wrong. The CDR3 sequence is 16 residues long. Germline CDR1 and CDR2: SEHNR and FQNEAQ (reference sequence). The CDR3 spells CASSLGASGISYEQYF. CDR3 in DNA: TGTGCCAGCAGCTTAGGAGCTAGCGGGATAAGTTACGAGCAGTACTTC.

This clonotype was detected a few times. The chain has TRBV7-2 and TRBJ2-4; 7 bases are a match to TRBD2. The CDR3 totals 16 residues. Germline values: CDR1 SGHTA, CDR2 FQGNSA. V shed 4 bases, J shed 6 bases, and the junction held 12 bases outside the gene matches. CDR3 sequence: CASSSMGGSGRNIQYF. The DNA of the CDR3 is TGTGCCAGCAGCTCAATGGGGGGGTCAGGGAGAAACATTCAGTACTTC.

V is TRBV3-1 and J is TRBJ1-2; TRBD1 might be the D (6 bases). This CDR3 region has 12 residues. With 11 bases removed from V and 4 bases from J, the gap between germline ends came to 14 bases. CDR1 is LGHDT and CDR2 is YNNKEL in the germline V gene (reference sequence). The DNA for the CDR3 is TGTGCCGCTGCAGGGGAGGGCTATGGCTACACCTTC. Translation gives CAAAGEGYGYTF. The variable domain in full, completed from reference TRBV3-1 and TRBJ1-2, reads DTAVSQTPKYLVTQMGNDKSIKCEQNLGHDTMYWYKQDSKKFLKIMFSYNNKELIINETVPNRFSPKSPDKAHLNLHINSLELGDSAVYFCAAAGEGYGYTFGSGTRLTVV.

The J gene is TRBJ1-2, the V gene TRBV28, with D unclear. Germline V gene sequence: CDR1 MDHEN, CDR2 SYDVKM. The V gene lost 8 bases and the J gene lost 1 base, with 8 bases spanning the gap. This CDR3 is 12 amino acids long. The CDR3 DNA is TGTGCCAGCGAAAGGCTTAACTATGGCTACACCTTC. Protein: CASERLNYGYTF.

This chain uses TRBV5-1 with TRBJ2-4; possibly TRBD1 or TRBD2 for D (5 bases each). The V gene's germline CDR1 is SGHRS and CDR2 YFSETQ. V lost 4 bases and J lost 13, with 21 bases in between. The CDR3 sequence is 14 residues long. DNA for the CDR3: TGCGCCAGCAGCGAAGCCGGACAACTAGGCAAGCAGTACTTC. Protein: CASSEAGQLGKQYF.

The table lists this clonotype with a count of one. This sequence joins TRBV15 and TRBJ1-2; 7 positions agree with TRBD1. The CDR3 has 13 residues. Per the germline V gene, CDR1 is LNHNV and CDR2 is YYDKDF (reference sequence). V lost 5 bases, J lost 4 bases, and 4 bases stayed unmatched. This CDR3 reads CATSLQGSYGYTF. CDR3 bases: TGTGCCACCAGCTTACAGGGGAGCTATGGCTACACCTTC. Drawing the rest from reference TRBV15 and TRBJ1-2, the complete variable domain is DAMVIQNPRYQVTQFGKPVTLSCSQTLNHNVMYWYQQKSSQAPKLLFHYYDKDFNNEADTPDNFQSRRPNTSFCFLDIRSPGLGDTAMYLCATSLQGSYGYTFGSGTRLTVV.

The sample holds a few counts of this clonotype. V is TRBV29-1 and J is TRBJ2-7, with TRBD1 matching over 7 bases. Germline V gene lookup returns CDR1 SQVTM and CDR2 ANQGSEA. This CDR3 is built from 13 residues. Trimming removed 7 bases from V and 2 bases from J; junction bases left unmatched: 8. The CDR3 DNA sequence: TGCAGCGCCACGGACAGGTGGACCTACGAGCAGTACTTC. Translated: CSATDRWTYEQYF.

The chain is built from TRBV7-9 and TRBJ1-2, with D unresolved. CDR1 and CDR2 (germline): SEHNR, FQNEAQ (reference sequence). This CDR3 contains 15 residues. V was trimmed by 5 bases and J by 0 bases, leaving 13 bases between them. CDR3 sequence (DNA): TGTGCCAGCAGCCGCCCAAGGACTACTAACTATGGCTACACCTTC. Protein product: CASSRPRTTNYGYTF.

The V gene is TRBV6-2 or TRBV6-3, the J gene TRBJ2-3, with D perhaps matching TRBD2 (5 bases). CDR3 size: 15 residues. CDR1 is MNHEY and CDR2 is SVGEGT in the germline V gene. V shed 2 bases and J shed 2 bases, with 11 bases lying between them. For the CDR3, the DNA is TGTGCCAGCAGTTACCCTGTCGGGGTCACAGATACGCAGTATTTT. It specifies CASSYPVGVTDTQYF.

The chain recombines TRBV3-1 with TRBJ1-2; D is undetermined. Germline V gives CDR1 LGHDT, CDR2 YNNKEL (reference sequence). Trimming pared 0 bases from V and 3 bases from J, leaving 5 bases between. The CDR3 length is 13 residues. The CDR3 region is CASSQDDYYGYTF. CDR3 coding DNA: TGTGCCAGCAGCCAAGACGATTACTATGGCTACACCTTC.

The chain uses TRBV6-2 or TRBV6-3 and TRBJ1-2, with 11 bases identical to TRBD1. There are 18 residues in the CDR3. CDR1 is MNHEY and CDR2 is SVGEGT in the germline V gene. V lost 2 bases, J lost 5 bases, and 13 bases stayed unmatched. CDR3 DNA sequence: TGTGCCAGCAGTTACAGGACAGGGGGCAGCCCCTGGGATTATGGCTACACCTTC. Its translation: CASSYRTGGSPWDYGYTF.

The V gene is TRBV12-3 or TRBV12-4, the J gene TRBJ2-3; TRBD2 agrees at 7 bases. The CDR3 runs to 14 residues. The junction had 9 bases not matched to a gene; V was cut back by 7 bases and J by 5 bases. The CDR3 nucleotides are TGTGCCAGCATCGAGCGGGGAACCGAAGATACGCAGTATTTT. Translated: CASIERGTEDTQYF.

The chain employs TRBV7-8 and TRBJ2-7, with D possibly TRBD2 on 5 matching bases. There are 16 residues in the CDR3. V lost 3 bases and J lost 0, with 15 bases in between. The germline V gene encodes CDR1 SGHVS and CDR2 FQNEAQ. The CDR3 DNA reads as TGTGCCAGCAGCTTGGGCGGCATGGGGAGCTCCTACGAGCAGTACTTC. This sequence encodes CASSLGGMGSSYEQYF.

The genes are TRBV3-1 and TRBJ1-4; D is undetermined. With 0 bases removed from V and 6 bases from J, the gap between germline ends came to 5 bases. The germline V gene encodes CDR1 LGHDT and CDR2 YNNKEL (reference sequence). The CDR3 has 13 residues. Here the CDR3 reads CASSQDWDEKLFF. The CDR3 nucleotides read TGTGCCAGCAGCCAAGACTGGGATGAAAAACTGTTTTTT. Together with reference TRBV3-1 and TRBJ1-4, the CDR3 gives the full variable domain: DTAVSQTPKYLVTQMGNDKSIKCEQNLGHDTMYWYKQDSKKFLKIMFSYNNKELIINETVPNRFSPKSPDKAHLNLHINSLELGDSAVYFCASSQDWDEKLFFGSGTQLSVL.

This clonotype has a count of ten or more. In DNA, the CDR3 is TGTGCCAGCAGCCAAGATGAAGGTCCTAGCACAGATACGCAGTATTTT. Amino acid sequence: CASSQDEGPSTDTQYF. The chain employs TRBV3-1 and TRBJ2-3, with no clear D. Germline V CDR1 and CDR2: LGHDT, YNNKEL (reference sequence). This CDR3 is built from 16 residues. V lost 0 bases to trimming and J lost 0 bases, with 10 bases between them.

The chain is built from TRBV13 and TRBJ2-3; D is uncertain. Between the trimmed V and J ends, which lost 7 bases and 1 base, there was a span of 9 bases. CDR1 and CDR2 (germline): PRHDT, FYEKMQ (reference sequence). The CDR3 spans 13 residues. CDR3 coding DNA: TGTGCCAGCAAGTCAACACGCACAGATACGCAGTATTTT. The encoded protein is CASKSTRTDTQYF.

This clonotype was seen a few times. V usage is TRBV20-1 and J usage is TRBJ2-6; no definite D call. Trimming removed 3 bases at V and 2 bases at J, with 8 bases between. The V gene's germline CDR1 is DFQATT and CDR2 SNEGSKA (reference sequence). CDR3 size: 14 residues. CDR3 bases: TGCAGTGCTAGTGATATCCCTGGGGCCAACGTCCTGACTTTC. As protein: CSASDIPGANVLTF.

The chain couples TRBV20-1 to TRBJ2-5, with 8 bases that match TRBD1. Unmatched junction bases numbered 17, after V lost 6 bases and J lost 11 bases. CDR1 and CDR2 (germline): DFQATT, SNEGSKA (reference sequence). The CDR3 consists of 14 residues. CDR3 amino acids: CSAVGQGVHNEQYF. CDR3 sequence (DNA): TGCAGTGCAGTCGGACAGGGCGTCCACAATGAGCAGTACTTC.

This clonotype was seen just once. The J gene is TRBJ2-1, the V gene TRBV11-1; 9 nucleotides match TRBD1. CDR1 and CDR2 (germline): SGHAT, FQDESV (reference sequence). V lost 5 bases and J lost 3; bases outside the gene matches: 11. This CDR3 has 17 residues. CDR3 DNA sequence: TGTGCCAGCAGCCCGACAGGGGGAACGGGCAGCTACAATGAGCAGTTCTTC. This sequence encodes CASSPTGGTGSYNEQFF.

The rearrangement joins TRBV4-1 to TRBJ1-2; a possible D gene is TRBD1 (6 bases). Germline V gene lookup returns CDR1 MGHRA and CDR2 YSYEKL. The CDR3 sequence is 15 residues long. V lost 0 bases and J 4 bases, leaving 12 bases between the germline ends. The CDR3 here is CASSQDGAGAYGYTF. CDR3 coding DNA: TGCGCCAGCAGCCAAGATGGGGCAGGGGCCTATGGCTACACCTTC.

This sequence joins TRBV6-2 or TRBV6-3 and TRBJ2-7; D ambiguous. This CDR3 is 13 amino acids long. Germline lookup yields CDR1 MNHEY and CDR2 SVGEGT. Trimming stripped 5 bases from V and 6 bases from J, with 14 bases between. The CDR3 protein is CASSPDRKGEQYF. CDR3 coding DNA: TGTGCCAGCAGTCCGGACCGGAAGGGCGAGCAGTACTTC.

V usage is TRBV6-5 and J usage is TRBJ2-1; D is uncertain. Per the germline V gene, CDR1 is MNHEY and CDR2 is SVGAGI. Trimming stripped 7 bases from V and 0 bases from J, with 7 bases between. CDR3 length equals 13 residues. DNA of the CDR3: TGTGCCAGCACCGAAGGCTCCTACAATGAGCAGTTCTTC. It yields the protein CASTEGSYNEQFF.